These 14 T cell receptor beta chains were sequenced from one sample in a study of T cell repertoires in cytomegalovirus infection. One entry per CDR3 protein results from TCRdb running MiXCR on the reads. The table lists 200,000 to 300,000 distinct CDR3 sequences, 5% to 8.5% of them singletons. Sequencing input: PBMCs. The receptors stem from a human donor in good health (CMV status not recorded). Some clones in this sample may be carry-over from other donors' samples.

This clonotype was counted many times. The chain recombines TRBV7-2 with TRBJ1-5, with D possibly TRBD1 on 5 matching bases. This CDR3 contains 16 residues. Germline loops: CDR1 SGHTA, CDR2 FQGNSA. V lost 3 bases and J lost 5, with 17 bases in between. Here the CDR3 reads CASSFGGGRYDQPQHF. In DNA, the CDR3 is TGTGCCAGCAGCTTTGGGGGGGGACGTTACGATCAGCCCCAGCATTTT.

This clonotype was seen at least ten times. The rearrangement links TRBV7-6 to TRBJ2-3; 7 bases map to TRBD1. From germline, CDR1 is SGHVS and CDR2 FNYEAQ. The CDR3 loop spans 18 amino acids. J was trimmed by 1 base and V by 1 base; bases with no gene match: 11. The CDR3 nucleotides read TGTGCCAGCAGCTTAGGAACCGACAGGGTCGAGGGCACAGATACGCAGTATTTT. Its protein is CASSLGTDRVEGTDTQYF.

This chain joins TRBV30 and TRBJ1-1; D is unresolved. This CDR3 has 13 amino acids. CDR1 and CDR2 from the germline V gene are GTSNPN and SVGIG (reference sequence). Trimming cost V 0 bases and J 5 bases, with 10 bases left between them. Written as DNA, the CDR3 is TGTGCCTGGAGTGTGAGATTAGGGACTGAAGCTTTCTTT. This translates into CAWSVRLGTEAFF.

This clonotype has at least ten counts. The chain uses TRBV28 and TRBJ1-2; D might be TRBD1 (5 bases). V was trimmed by 7 bases and J by 4 bases, leaving 7 bases between them. Germline CDR1 MDHEN, CDR2 SYDVKM. This CDR3 spans 11 amino acids. CDR3 in amino acids: CASTRGYGYTF. The CDR3 coding sequence is TGTGCCAGCACTAGGGGCTATGGCTACACCTTC.

The sample holds a few counts of this clonotype. The chain recombines TRBV5-1 with TRBJ2-3; the D is unclear. Trimming took 1 base from V and 5 from J, leaving 2 bases between them. The CDR3 loop spans 11 amino acids. Germline CDR1 and CDR2: SGHRS and YFSETQ. DNA for the CDR3: TGCGCCAGCAGCTTGAAAGATACGCAGTATTTT. Amino acids: CASSLKDTQYF.

This clonotype has just a few counts. The chain recombines TRBV20-1 with TRBJ2-1, with 11 bases aligning to TRBD1. Germline values: CDR1 DFQATT, CDR2 SNEGSKA (reference sequence). J was trimmed by 3 bases and V by 4 bases; bases with no gene match: 2. The CDR3 length is 14 residues. CDR3 in amino acids: CSATGTGGYNEQFF. For the CDR3, the DNA is TGCAGTGCTACCGGGACAGGGGGCTACAATGAGCAGTTCTTC.

At least ten counts were recorded for this clonotype. The rearrangement joins TRBV7-6 to TRBJ1-1; D gene unclear. V shed 1 base and J shed 5 bases, with 8 bases lying between them. The CDR3 loop spans 13 amino acids. CDR1 and CDR2 (germline): SGHVS, FNYEAQ. For the CDR3, the DNA is TGTGCCAGCAGCTTAGACATTGGGACTGAAGCTTTCTTT. Translated: CASSLDIGTEAFF.

This clonotype was observed at least ten times. J is TRBJ2-3 and V is TRBV7-2; D unclear. Germline V gives CDR1 SGHTA, CDR2 FQGNSA. V was clipped by 5 bases and J by 6 bases, with 12 bases between them. The CDR3 is 13 residues long. The CDR3: CASSVEVTDTQYF. The DNA for the CDR3 is TGTGCCAGCAGCGTAGAAGTCACCGATACGCAGTATTTT.

This clonotype was seen at least ten times. CDR3 nucleotide sequence: TGTGCCAGTGGGACAGCCCTGCCCGGAAACACCATATATTTT. Its protein is CASGTALPGNTIYF. The J gene is TRBJ1-3, the V gene TRBV7-2; 7 bases align to TRBD1. The CDR3 totals 14 residues. Per germline, CDR1 SGHTA and CDR2 FQGNSA. V lost 9 bases and J lost 4; bases outside the gene matches: 9.

In this sample, this clonotype turned up many times. V is TRBV19 and J is TRBJ1-5, with TRBD1 identical over 7 bases. The germline CDR1 and CDR2 sequences are LNHDA and SQIVND (reference sequence). The CDR3 is 17 residues long. V shed 7 bases and J 5 bases; nucleotides not matched to a gene: 17. Written as DNA, the CDR3 is TGTGCCAGTACCGCACCCCGCCACCGACAGGGTTATCAGCCCCAGCATTTT. It encodes CASTAPRHRQGYQPQHF.

This clonotype was seen repeatedly, ten times or more. The CDR3, as DNA: TGTGCCAGCAGCTTATCCCCCCCAGAGACCCAGTACTTC. It translates to CASSLSPPETQYF. The chain carries TRBV7-2 and TRBJ2-5, with D hard to call. Germline CDR1 SGHTA, CDR2 FQGNSA. The V and J ends lost 2 bases and 4 bases respectively, with 8 bases between them. This CDR3 spans 13 amino acids.

This clonotype has only a few counts. One end of the junction fails to match germline, which may point to a read error. The chain is built from TRBV2 and TRBJ1-2; 8 bases align to TRBD1. The germline CDR1 and CDR2 sequences are SNHLY and FYNNEI. This CDR3 region has 13 residues. The CDR3 region has the DNA TGTGCCAGCAGCGAAGGACAGGGTCTATACTACACCTTC. Translation gives CASSEGQGLYYTF. Together with reference TRBV2 and TRBJ1-2, the CDR3 gives the full variable domain: EPEVTQTPSHQVTQMGQEVILRCVPISNHLYFYWYRQILGQKVEFLVSFYNNEISEKSEIFDDQFSVERPDGSNFTLKIRSTKLEDSAMYFCASSEGQGLYYTFGSGTRLTVV.

In its sample, this clonotype was seen many times. The CDR3 coding sequence is TGTGCCAGCGTCTTGGGACAGTCCAATGAGCAGTTCTTC. It translates to CASVLGQSNEQFF. The genes are TRBV28 and TRBJ2-1; 7 bases line up with TRBD1. Germline lookup yields CDR1 MDHEN and CDR2 SYDVKM. This CDR3 region has 13 residues. The V gene end was trimmed by 8 bases and the J gene end by 6 bases; junction bases not matched to a gene: 7.

The chain is built from TRBV18 and TRBJ2-2, with D possibly matching TRBD2 (5 bases). Germline V gives CDR1 KGHSH, CDR2 LQKENI. The CDR3 sequence is 16 residues long. V dropped 3 bases and J dropped 7 bases, with 18 bases sitting between them. CDR3 nucleotide sequence: TGTGCCAGCTCACCCCCGTCCCGCGGGTACAACGGGGAGCTGTTTTTT. Translation gives CASSPPSRGYNGELFF.